Presented here are 9 T cell receptor beta chains from one specimen sequenced in a study of blood T cell repertoires in COVID-19. This table comes from immunoSEQ multiplex PCR, and its TCRdb copy is limited to in-frame clones, with some not included. This sample carries 100,000 to 150,000 clones, around 84% of them seen once, and the ten largest clones take roughly 2.3%. The specimen was PBMCs or T cells enriched from blood (not recorded which). The receptors come from a man aged 40-55 years with acute COVID-19.

This clone was seen only once. The chain recombines TRBV15 with TRBJ2-5; D is possibly TRBD2 (6 bases). Deletions cut 0 bases from V and 5 bases from J, with 13 bases between. The CDR3 sequence is 15 residues long. Germline CDR1 reads LNHNV; CDR2 reads YYDKDF (reference sequence). The CDR3 region is CATSRERAGGETQYF. CDR3 DNA: TGTGCCACCAGCAGAGAACGGGCTGGAGGGGAGACCCAGTACTTC.

The chain combines TRBV3-1 (or the pseudogene TRBV3-2) with TRBJ2-3; TRBD1 agrees at 8 bases. Per the germline V gene, CDR1 is LGHDT and CDR2 is YNNKEL (reference sequence). The CDR3 sequence is 16 residues long. After removal of 5 bases from V and 7 bases from J, the junction contained 14 bases not matched to a gene. The CDR3 spells CASSEGTGGNINTQYF. In nucleotides, the CDR3 is TGTGCCAGCAGCGAAGGGACAGGAGGAAATATAAATACGCAGTATTTT.

The chain has TRBV2 and TRBJ2-3; possible D gene TRBD1, 6 bases. CDR1 is SNHLY, CDR2 FYNNEI, per germline. This CDR3 region has 15 residues. Trimming left V 2 bases short and J 1 base short, with 10 bases between. For the CDR3, the DNA is TGTGCCAGCAGTGAATACAGGGCCCGCACAGATACGCAGTATTTT. Amino acid sequence: CASSEYRARTDTQYF.

V gene TRBV19 combines with J gene TRBJ1-1; no clear D gene. Germline CDR1 reads LNHDA; CDR2 reads SQIVND (reference sequence). V shed 8 bases and J shed 4 bases, with 14 bases lying between them. This CDR3 is built from 13 residues. In DNA form, the CDR3 reads TGTGCCAGTTCTTGGACTCTCAGCACTGAAGCTTTCTTT. It translates to CASSWTLSTEAFF.

V gene TRBV7-9 combines with J gene TRBJ1-6, with D maybe TRBD1 (6 bases). Per germline, CDR1 SEHNR and CDR2 FQNEAQ (reference sequence). V lost 4 bases to trimming and J lost 4 bases, with 14 bases between them. This CDR3 contains 16 residues. The CDR3 DNA is TGTGCCAGCAGCTCTGAACGGACAGCTTATAATTCACCCCTCCACTTT. Translating gives CASSSERTAYNSPLHF.

The rearrangement joins TRBV5-6 to TRBJ2-3; 7 bases fit TRBD1. The CDR3 is 14 residues long. V was clipped by 1 base and J by 3 bases; unmatched bases: 2. Germline V gene data show CDR1 as SGHDT and CDR2 as YYEEEE. The CDR3 nucleotides read TGTGCCAGCAGCTTGTGGGGACAGACAGATACGCAGTATTTT. Translated: CASSLWGQTDTQYF.

V gene TRBV27 combines with J gene TRBJ2-2; TRBD1 might be the D (6 bases). The V end was cut by 4 bases, the J end by 6 bases, with 9 bases between. Germline assignment: CDR1 MNHEY and CDR2 SMNVEV (reference sequence). The length of the CDR3 is 13 residues. The CDR3 DNA reads TGTGCCAGCAGTTGGGGGCAGGCCGGGGAGCTGTTTTTT. This encodes CASSWGQAGELFF.

The chain carries TRBV10-3 and TRBJ1-3; maybe TRBD1 (6 bases). This CDR3 region has 15 residues. Germline V gives CDR1 ENHRY, CDR2 SYGVKD. V lost 10 bases, J lost 0 bases, and 16 bases lay in between. This chain's CDR3 is CATRIQGYSGNTIYF. The CDR3, as DNA: TGTGCCACCCGAATACAGGGCTACTCTGGAAACACCATATATTTT.

The rearrangement joins TRBV6-6 to TRBJ1-4; D not resolved. The CDR3 has 13 residues. Trimming pared 1 base from V and 12 bases from J, leaving 12 bases between. Germline V gives CDR1 MNHNY, CDR2 SVGAGI (reference sequence). The CDR3: CASSYLAALELFF. The CDR3 DNA reads TGTGCCAGCAGTTACTTAGCAGCCCTTGAACTGTTTTTT.